In this sample, the clone carrying this TCR beta chain turned up many times. Its antigen is not identified. This record belongs to a study of T cells in Graves' hyperthyroidism and ophthalmopathy. For the diagnoses, clinical symptoms, serum thyroxine and TRAb, thyroid ultrasound and orbital computed tomography were used. The PBMCs were taken from over 9.5 ml of fresh peripheral blood. Amplified TCR beta CDR3 regions derived from RNA transcripts. Researchers ran a first-round RT-PCR on the TCR CDR3 using the HTBI primer set. MiXCR was run by TCRdb on the multiplex PCR reads, yielding one entry per CDR3 protein. The sample records 500,000 or so distinct CDR3 sequences, more than 15% being singletons. Study-level points and caveats: Blood also contained most expanded thyroid clonotypes above 0.001. The model identified upcoming ophthalmopathy a median about six months ahead of onset.

The V and J ends lost 5 bases and 7 bases respectively, with 12 bases between them. The CDR3 is 14 amino acids. Sequencing was performed on blood. J is TRBJ1-6 and V is TRBV12-3 or TRBV12-4; the D gene is possibly TRBD1 (6 bases). This receptor was obtained from a woman between 18 and 30 years old with Graves' ophthalmopathy. DNA for the CDR3: TGTGCCAGCAGTCCCCGGGACACCAATTCACCCCTCCACTTT. Translating gives CASSPRDTNSPLHF.